The next 28 T cell receptor beta chains were all read from a single sample in a study of T cell changes during pregnancy in multiple sclerosis (dated by TCRdb to between 2018 and 2021). The library relied on the immunoSEQ multiplex PCR assay. In its TCRdb copy, this immuneACCESS table keeps in-frame sequences only and misses some clones. Where compared with another copy, unresolved V genes explain less than half of these, and the others have no known cause. The sample table contains around 34,000 clones; only one count was recorded for approximately 90% of them. Together, the top ten hold around 11% of the sample. Material: CD8+ T cells from peripheral blood mononuclear cells, obtained before pregnancy. The receptors shown here come from a female donor with multiple sclerosis, enrolled in a pregnancy study.

The J gene is TRBJ2-1, the V gene TRBV5-1; 9 positions agree with TRBD1. The CDR3 totals 17 residues. The germline V gene encodes CDR1 SGHRS and CDR2 YFSETQ. The V and J ends lost 1 base and 4 bases, in that order; junction bases with no gene match: 9. As DNA, the CDR3 is TGCGCCAGCAGCTTGACAGGGGGCGTAACCCCTTACAATGAGCAGTTCTTC. Protein product: CASSLTGGVTPYNEQFF.

V and J are TRBV19 and TRBJ2-1; unclear D gene. V dropped 0 bases and J dropped 4 bases, with 4 bases sitting between them. CDR1 LNHDA and CDR2 SQIVND come from the germline V gene (reference sequence). The CDR3 extends over 13 amino acids. The CDR3: CASSIDQYNEQFF. CDR3 sequence (DNA): TGTGCCAGTAGTATAGACCAGTACAATGAGCAGTTCTTC.

CDR3 DNA sequence: TGTGCCAGCAGAAGGACAGGGGCCTACAATGAGCAGTTCTTC. This translates into CASRRTGAYNEQFF. This chain uses TRBV9 with TRBJ2-1; 9 bases are shared with TRBD1. The V gene's germline CDR1 is SGDLS and CDR2 YYNGEE. Trimming took 5 bases from V and 2 from J; bases not matched to a gene: 2. The CDR3 loop spans 14 amino acids.

The J gene is TRBJ1-3, the V gene TRBV30; D not certain. CDR3 length: 15 amino acids. Germline V CDR1 and CDR2: GTSNPN, SVGIG (reference sequence). V lost 4 bases, J lost 0 bases, and 13 bases lay in between. The CDR3 DNA is TGTGCCTGGATAACCGGCGGAAGCTCTGGAAACACCATATATTTT. It encodes CAWITGGSSGNTIYF.

This chain links TRBV11-2 with TRBJ2-1; D not resolved. Germline CDR1 SGHAT, CDR2 FQNNGV. The CDR3 contains 12 residues. V was cut by 1 base and J by 10 bases, with 8 bases left in between. The CDR3 loop is CASSLVREEQFF. In DNA, the CDR3 is TGTGCCAGCAGCTTAGTTAGAGAGGAGCAGTTCTTC.

The rearrangement links TRBV6-6 to TRBJ1-4, with TRBD1 as a possible D gene (6 bases). The germline CDR1 and CDR2 sequences are MNHNY and SVGAGI (reference sequence). This CDR3 comprises 14 residues. Trimming stripped 2 bases from V and 14 bases from J, with 18 bases between. CDR3 nucleotides: TGTGCCAGCAGTTACCGGGGAGCGTATAGGGGGCTGTTTTTT. Translated: CASSYRGAYRGLFF.

The chain is built from TRBV7-6 and TRBJ2-3; 9 nucleotides agree with TRBD2. V trimming: 3 bases; J trimming: 1 base; junction bases outside the gene matches: 2. The CDR3 is 15 amino acids. Germline CDR1 and CDR2: SGHVS and FNYEAQ. The CDR3 DNA sequence: TGTGCCAGCAGCTTCAGACTAGCGGGCACAGATACGCAGTATTTT. Translation gives CASSFRLAGTDTQYF.

The chain is built from TRBV6-1 and TRBJ1-6, with 7 nucleotides matching TRBD1. Germline loops: CDR1 MNHNS, CDR2 SASEGT. The CDR3 contains 13 residues. The V gene end was trimmed by 8 bases and the J gene end by 5 bases; junction bases not matched to a gene: 3. CDR3 residues: CASADRDNSPLHF. In DNA form, the CDR3 reads TGTGCCAGCGCCGACAGGGATAATTCACCCCTCCACTTT.

The chain joins TRBV6-1 to TRBJ2-7, with TRBD2 as a possible D gene (6 bases). The CDR3 contains 15 residues. V gave up 3 bases and J gave up 3 bases, with 15 bases separating them. Per the germline V gene, CDR1 is MNHNS and CDR2 is SASEGT. As DNA, the CDR3 is TGTGCCAGCAGTGAGGGGAGGCAGGGCCACTACGAGCAGTACTTC. It codes for CASSEGRQGHYEQYF.

This rearrangement joins TRBV11-2 to TRBJ2-1; TRBD2 is a possible D gene (6 bases). Deletions cut 0 bases from V and 0 bases from J, with 21 bases between. CDR1 SGHAT and CDR2 FQNNGV come from the germline V gene. The length of the CDR3 is 20 residues. CDR3: CASSLEPSSGEILSYNEQFF. CDR3 coding DNA: TGTGCCAGCAGCTTAGAACCCTCCTCGGGGGAGATACTCTCCTACAATGAGCAGTTCTTC. Full variable domain (outside the CDR3, taken from reference TRBV11-2 and TRBJ2-1): EAGVAQSPRYKIIEKRQSVAFWCNPISGHATLYWYQQILGQGPKLLIQFQNNGVVDDSQLPKDRFSAERLKGVDSTLKIQPAKLEDSAVYLCASSLEPSSGEILSYNEQFFGPGTRLTVL.

The J gene is TRBJ2-1, the V gene TRBV7-8; D is possibly TRBD1 (6 bases). Germline-derived CDR1 and CDR2 are SGHVS and FQNEAQ. Deletions cut 5 bases from V and 6 bases from J, with 23 bases between. The CDR3 is made up of 17 amino acids. The chain's CDR3 is CASSPLSPGVFRNEQFF. CDR3 nucleotides: TGTGCCAGCAGCCCTCTCAGCCCAGGGGTTTTTCGCAATGAGCAGTTCTTC.

V and J are TRBV4-2 and TRBJ1-5; 8 bases map to TRBD1. The V segment lost 6 bases and the J segment 6 bases; nucleotides outside the gene matches: 7. The CDR3 totals 14 residues. Germline-derived CDR1 and CDR2 are LGHNA and YNFKEQ. The DNA for the CDR3 is TGTGCCAGCAGAGAGGACAGGGTAAGTCAGCCCCAGCATTTT. It is translated as CASREDRVSQPQHF.

The gene calls are TRBV14 and TRBJ1-1; 8 nucleotides agree with TRBD1. Germline assignment: CDR1 SGHDN and CDR2 FVKESK. Trimming cost V 3 bases and J 3 bases; bases outside gene matches: 6. The CDR3 has 15 amino acids. CDR3 residues: CASSQTQGADTEAFF. The CDR3 DNA reads as TGTGCCAGCAGCCAGACCCAGGGGGCCGACACTGAAGCTTTCTTT. Drawing the rest from reference TRBV14 and TRBJ1-1, the complete variable domain is EAGVTQFPSHSVIEKGQTVTLRCDPISGHDNLYWYRRVMGKEIKFLLHFVKESKQDESGMPNNRFLAERTGGTYSTLKVQPAELEDSGVYFCASSQTQGADTEAFFGQGTRLTVV.

This sequence joins TRBV25-1 and TRBJ1-6; unclear D gene. Trimming shortened V by 3 bases and J by 7 bases, and 4 bases separated the two germline ends. The germline CDR1 and CDR2 sequences are MGHDK and SYGVNS. The CDR3 covers 12 residues. CDR3 bases: TGTGCCAGCAGTGACCCAAATTCACCCCTCCACTTT. It yields the protein CASSDPNSPLHF.

The chain joins TRBV10-3 to TRBJ2-1; 9 nucleotides align to TRBD1. Trimming cost V 2 bases and J 8 bases; bases outside gene matches: 1. Germline V gene sequence: CDR1 ENHRY, CDR2 SYGVKD. The CDR3 covers 13 residues. CDR3: CAISETGGYEQFF. CDR3 sequence (DNA): TGTGCCATCAGTGAGACAGGGGGCTATGAGCAGTTCTTC.

The chain combines TRBV6-5 with TRBJ2-1, with a weak D call TRBD2 (5 bases). CDR3 size: 13 residues. Deletions cut 6 bases from V and 7 bases from J, with 13 bases between. Germline V gene data show CDR1 as MNHEY and CDR2 as SVGAGI. The CDR3 protein is CASSQLTRNEQFF. The CDR3 DNA is TGTGCCAGCAGCCAACTCACTAGGAATGAGCAGTTCTTC.

The chain is built from TRBV7-8 and TRBJ2-2; TRBD1 agrees at 10 bases. The CDR3 is made up of 15 amino acids. Germline V gene lookup returns CDR1 SGHVS and CDR2 FQNEAQ. V trimming: 3 bases; J trimming: 5 bases; junction bases outside the gene matches: 3. The CDR3 reads CASSFRDRGTGELFF. The CDR3 DNA sequence: TGTGCCAGCAGCTTCAGGGACAGGGGTACCGGGGAGCTGTTTTTT.

CDR3 sequence (DNA): TGTGCCAGCAGCTCGAATACCGACCTTAAGGGGGACTATGGCTACACCTTC. It specifies CASSSNTDLKGDYGYTF. This chain joins TRBV5-4 and TRBJ1-2; D is possibly TRBD1 (6 bases). V shed 3 bases and J shed 3 bases, with 21 bases lying between them. The germline V gene encodes CDR1 SGHNT and CDR2 YYREEE (reference sequence). The CDR3 is 17 amino acids.

The table lists this clone with a count of one. The chain carries TRBV29-1 and TRBJ1-2; D possibly corresponds to TRBD1 (5 bases). Germline V gene lookup returns CDR1 SQVTM and CDR2 ANQGSEA. The CDR3 loop spans 12 amino acids. V lost 7 bases and J lost 4, with 13 bases in between. This CDR3 is CSAEGLGYGYTF. The CDR3, as DNA: TGCAGCGCCGAGGGACTTGGCTATGGCTACACCTTC.

The chain recombines TRBV10-3 with TRBJ2-7, with TRBD2 identical over 7 bases. CDR1 is ENHRY, CDR2 SYGVKD, per germline. V was clipped by 6 bases and J by 4 bases; unmatched bases: 9. The CDR3 has 14 amino acids. The CDR3 DNA reads as TGTGCCATCAGCTCCGGGACTAACAGTTACGAGCAGTACTTC. Encoded protein: CAISSGTNSYEQYF.

This chain links TRBV10-3 with TRBJ1-2; possibly TRBD1 for D (5 bases). There are 16 residues in the CDR3. Germline CDR1 ENHRY, CDR2 SYGVKD. Trimming pared 1 base from V and 5 bases from J, leaving 17 bases between. The CDR3 region has the DNA TGTGCCATCAGTGAGTTAAAATATGACAGAAATTATGGCTACACCTTC. It codes for CAISELKYDRNYGYTF.

The J gene is TRBJ1-5, the V gene TRBV2; D is unresolved. V was pared by 4 bases and J by 0 bases, with 7 bases between. Germline values: CDR1 SNHLY, CDR2 FYNNEI. The CDR3 loop spans 14 amino acids. CDR3 sequence (DNA): TGTGCCAGCAGTGTCGCGTATAGCAATCAGCCCCAGCATTTT. It translates to CASSVAYSNQPQHF.

The chain employs TRBV9 and TRBJ1-1; D is unresolved. Between the trimmed V and J ends, which lost 3 bases and 2 bases, there was a span of 5 bases. The V gene's germline CDR1 is SGDLS and CDR2 YYNGEE. The CDR3 has 12 amino acids. CDR3 protein: CASSALNTEAFF. In DNA, the CDR3 is TGTGCCAGCAGCGCACTAAACACTGAAGCTTTCTTT.

V is TRBV15 and J is TRBJ1-1; D is unresolved. CDR3 length equals 12 residues. The V end was cut by 3 bases, the J end by 7 bases, with 9 bases between. Germline CDR1 reads LNHNV; CDR2 reads YYDKDF (reference sequence). This CDR3 reads CATSRRVREAFF. DNA for the CDR3: TGTGCCACCAGCAGGAGAGTTCGTGAAGCTTTCTTT.

The chain is built from TRBV19 and TRBJ1-5; possibly TRBD1 for D (5 bases). Germline V lookup: CDR1 LNHDA, CDR2 SQIVND (reference sequence). CDR3 length: 17 amino acids. Trimming stripped 1 base from V and 5 bases from J, with 18 bases between. The CDR3 DNA is TGTGCCAGTAGTATAGGAGGTTTTGTGACAGTTTATCAGCCCCAGCATTTT. As protein: CASSIGGFVTVYQPQHF.

The chain joins TRBV7-6 to TRBJ2-1; D gene uncertain. The CDR3 sequence is 14 residues long. V was trimmed by 1 base and J by 2 bases, leaving 6 bases between them. Germline V CDR1 and CDR2: SGHVS, FNYEAQ. Here the CDR3 reads CASSLDAAYNEQFF. The CDR3 nucleotides read TGTGCCAGCAGCTTAGACGCAGCCTACAATGAGCAGTTCTTC.

The rearrangement links TRBV27 to TRBJ1-5; D is perhaps TRBD1 (5 bases). The V end was cut by 3 bases, the J end by 1 base, with 7 bases between. This CDR3 comprises 14 residues. Germline V CDR1 and CDR2: MNHEY, SMNVEV (reference sequence). This CDR3 reads CASSFAGSNQPQHF. The CDR3 DNA reads TGTGCCAGCAGTTTCGCAGGGAGCAATCAGCCCCAGCATTTT.

The rearrangement joins TRBV7-9 to TRBJ1-4; 7 bases fit TRBD1. Trimming removed 5 bases from V and 4 bases from J; junction bases left unmatched: 7. This CDR3 region has 15 residues. Germline CDR1 reads SEHNR; CDR2 reads FQNEAQ (reference sequence). The CDR3 sequence is CASSPSGTDNEKLFF. CDR3 nucleotides: TGTGCCAGCAGCCCTTCCGGGACAGATAATGAAAAACTGTTTTTT.